The following is a T cell receptor (beta chain) sequence with its context. In the authors' workflow: The assay estimated nucleated cells by amplifying reference gene primers. Profiled with immunoSEQ multiplex PCR; TCRdb holds only in-frame clones, not every one. D and trimming were read from the DNA, whereas the V and J calls and clone size are those reported in that table. The sample has roughly 200,000 clones, about 86% seen once. The sample comes from a study of blood T cell repertoires in COVID-19. Study overall: Acute and convalescent COVID-19 specimens originated in the United States, Italy and Spain.

This CDR3 has 14 residues. From germline, CDR1 is SGHNT and CDR2 YYREEE (reference sequence). Trimming shortened V by 4 bases and J by 0 bases, and 7 bases separated the two germline ends. Sequencing was carried out using peripheral blood. The rearrangement links TRBV5-4 to TRBJ2-2; D uncertain. This receptor was obtained from a man in his late teens or twenties with active or convalescent COVID-19. For the CDR3, the DNA is TGTGCCAGCAGCCTCGGGTCGAACACCGGGGAGCTGTTTTTT. It encodes CASSLGSNTGELFF.